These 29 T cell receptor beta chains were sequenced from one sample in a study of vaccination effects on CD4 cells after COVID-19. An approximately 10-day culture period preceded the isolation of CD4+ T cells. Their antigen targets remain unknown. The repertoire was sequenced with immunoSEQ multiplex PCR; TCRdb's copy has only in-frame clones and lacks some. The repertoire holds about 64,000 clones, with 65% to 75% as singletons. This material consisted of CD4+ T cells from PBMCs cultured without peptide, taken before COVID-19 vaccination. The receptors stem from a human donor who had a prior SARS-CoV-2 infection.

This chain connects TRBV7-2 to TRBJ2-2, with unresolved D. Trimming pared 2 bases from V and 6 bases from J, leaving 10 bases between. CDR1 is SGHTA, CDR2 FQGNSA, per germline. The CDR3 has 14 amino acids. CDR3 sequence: CASSLFSRAGELFF. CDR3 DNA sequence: TGTGCCAGCAGCTTATTCTCTCGGGCCGGGGAGCTGTTTTTT.

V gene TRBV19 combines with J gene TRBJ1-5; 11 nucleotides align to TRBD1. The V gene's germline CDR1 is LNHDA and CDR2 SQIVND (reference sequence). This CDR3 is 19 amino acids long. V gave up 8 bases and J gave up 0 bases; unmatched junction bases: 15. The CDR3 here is CASSLYRDRGEYSNQPQHF. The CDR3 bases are TGTGCCAGTTCTCTCTACCGGGACAGGGGGGAGTATAGCAATCAGCCCCAGCATTTT. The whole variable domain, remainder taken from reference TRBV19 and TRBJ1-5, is DGGITQSPKYLFRKEGQNVTLSCEQNLNHDAMYWYRQDPGQGLRLIYYSQIVNDFQKGDIAEGYSVSREKKESFPLTVTSAQKNPTAFYLCASSLYRDRGEYSNQPQHFGDGTRLSIL.

The CDR3 DNA reads as TGCAGTGCTAGTGCAGGGACTAATGAAAAACTGTTTTTT. The encoded protein is CSASAGTNEKLFF. This chain links TRBV20-1 with TRBJ1-4; possibly TRBD1 for D (5 bases). CDR3 size: 13 residues. V gave up 3 bases and J gave up 2 bases, with 7 bases separating them. Germline assignment: CDR1 DFQATT and CDR2 SNEGSKA (reference sequence).

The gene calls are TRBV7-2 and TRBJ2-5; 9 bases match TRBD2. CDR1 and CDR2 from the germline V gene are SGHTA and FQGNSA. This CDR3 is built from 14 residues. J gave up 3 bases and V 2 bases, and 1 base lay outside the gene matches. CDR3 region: CASSLRLAEETQYF. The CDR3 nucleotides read TGTGCCAGCAGCTTACGACTAGCGGAAGAGACCCAGTACTTC.

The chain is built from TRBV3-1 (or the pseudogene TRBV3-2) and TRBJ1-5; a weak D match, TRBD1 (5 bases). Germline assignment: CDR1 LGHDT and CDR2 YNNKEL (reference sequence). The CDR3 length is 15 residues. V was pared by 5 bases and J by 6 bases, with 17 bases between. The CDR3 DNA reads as TGTGCCAGCAGCGCTGGGGGGGGGATAGGTCAGCCCCAGCATTTT. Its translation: CASSAGGGIGQPQHF.

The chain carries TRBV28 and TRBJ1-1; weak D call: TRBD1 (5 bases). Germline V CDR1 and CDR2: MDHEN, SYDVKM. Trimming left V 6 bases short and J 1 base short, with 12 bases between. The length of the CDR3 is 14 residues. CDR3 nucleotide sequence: TGTGCCAGCAGGATTGACAGCCAGAACACTGAAGCTTTCTTT. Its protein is CASRIDSQNTEAFF.

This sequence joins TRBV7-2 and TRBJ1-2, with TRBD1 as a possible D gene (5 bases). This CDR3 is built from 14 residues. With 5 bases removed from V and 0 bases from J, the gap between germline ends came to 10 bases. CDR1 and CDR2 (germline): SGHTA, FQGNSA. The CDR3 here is CASSGDGTNYGYTF. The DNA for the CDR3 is TGTGCCAGCAGCGGGGACGGGACTAACTATGGCTACACCTTC.

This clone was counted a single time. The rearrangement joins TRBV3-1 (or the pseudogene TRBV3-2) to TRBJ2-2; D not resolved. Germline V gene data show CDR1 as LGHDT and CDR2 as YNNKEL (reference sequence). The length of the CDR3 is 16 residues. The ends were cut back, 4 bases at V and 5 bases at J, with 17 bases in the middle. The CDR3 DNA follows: TGTGCCAGCAGCCGAGTCTTGGACCTCGGGACCGGGGAGCTGTTTTTT. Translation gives CASSRVLDLGTGELFF.

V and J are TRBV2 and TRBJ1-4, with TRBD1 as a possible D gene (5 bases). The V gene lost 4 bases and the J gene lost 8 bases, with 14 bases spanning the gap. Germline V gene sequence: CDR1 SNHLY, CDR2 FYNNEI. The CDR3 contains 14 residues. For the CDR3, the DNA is TGTGCCAGCAGTGGCCGGGACCTTGTCGAAAAACTGTTTTTT. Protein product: CASSGRDLVEKLFF.

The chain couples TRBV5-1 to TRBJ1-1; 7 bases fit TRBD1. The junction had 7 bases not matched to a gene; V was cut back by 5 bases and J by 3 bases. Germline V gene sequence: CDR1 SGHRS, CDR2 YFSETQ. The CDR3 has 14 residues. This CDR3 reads CASSEGTVYTEAFF. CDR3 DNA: TGCGCCAGCAGTGAAGGGACAGTTTACACTGAAGCTTTCTTT.

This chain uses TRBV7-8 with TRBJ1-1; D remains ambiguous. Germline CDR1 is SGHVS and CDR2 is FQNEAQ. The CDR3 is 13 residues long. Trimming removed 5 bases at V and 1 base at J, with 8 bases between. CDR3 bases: TGTGCCAGCAGCACACGACAGAACACTGAAGCTTTCTTT. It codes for CASSTRQNTEAFF.

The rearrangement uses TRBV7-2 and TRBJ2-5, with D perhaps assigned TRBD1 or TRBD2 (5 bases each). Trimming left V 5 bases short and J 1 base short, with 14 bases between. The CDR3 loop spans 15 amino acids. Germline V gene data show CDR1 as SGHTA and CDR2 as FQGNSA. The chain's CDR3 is CASSPGTRGQETQYF. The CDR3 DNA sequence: TGTGCCAGCAGCCCCGGGACCCGGGGCCAAGAGACCCAGTACTTC.

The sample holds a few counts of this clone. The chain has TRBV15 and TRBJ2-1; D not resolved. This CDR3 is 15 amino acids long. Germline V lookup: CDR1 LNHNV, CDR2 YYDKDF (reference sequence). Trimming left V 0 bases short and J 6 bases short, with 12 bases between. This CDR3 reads CATSREGSIVNEQFF. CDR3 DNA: TGTGCCACCAGCAGAGAGGGGTCCATCGTCAATGAGCAGTTCTTC. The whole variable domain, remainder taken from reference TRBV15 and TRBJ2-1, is DAMVIQNPRYQVTQFGKPVTLSCSQTLNHNVMYWYQQKSSQAPKLLFHYYDKDFNNEADTPDNFQSRRPNTSFCFLDIRSPGLGDTAMYLCATSREGSIVNEQFFGPGTRLTVL.

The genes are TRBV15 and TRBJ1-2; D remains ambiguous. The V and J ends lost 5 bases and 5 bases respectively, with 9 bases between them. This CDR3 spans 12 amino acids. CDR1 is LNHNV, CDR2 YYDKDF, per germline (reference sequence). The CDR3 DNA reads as TGTGCCACCAGCCGAACAAATTATGGCTACACCTTC. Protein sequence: CATSRTNYGYTF.

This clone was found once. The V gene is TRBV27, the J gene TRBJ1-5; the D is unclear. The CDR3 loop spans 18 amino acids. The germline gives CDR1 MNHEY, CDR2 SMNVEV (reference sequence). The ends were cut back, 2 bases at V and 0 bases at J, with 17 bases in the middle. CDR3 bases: TGTGCCAGCAGTTTACGTAGCAGCGGGTTGGCTAGCAATCAGCCCCAGCATTTT. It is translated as CASSLRSSGLASNQPQHF.

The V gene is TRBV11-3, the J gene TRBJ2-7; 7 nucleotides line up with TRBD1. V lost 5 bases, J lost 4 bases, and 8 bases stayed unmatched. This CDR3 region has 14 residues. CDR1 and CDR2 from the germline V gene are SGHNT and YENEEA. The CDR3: CASSPGTVKYEQYF. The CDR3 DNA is TGTGCCAGCAGCCCTGGGACAGTTAAATACGAGCAGTACTTC. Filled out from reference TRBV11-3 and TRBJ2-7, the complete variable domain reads EAGVVQSPRYKIIEKKQPVAFWCNPISGHNTLYWYLQNLGQGPELLIRYENEEAVDDSQLPKDRFSAERLKGVDSTLKIQPAELGDSAVYLCASSPGTVKYEQYFGPGTRLTVT.

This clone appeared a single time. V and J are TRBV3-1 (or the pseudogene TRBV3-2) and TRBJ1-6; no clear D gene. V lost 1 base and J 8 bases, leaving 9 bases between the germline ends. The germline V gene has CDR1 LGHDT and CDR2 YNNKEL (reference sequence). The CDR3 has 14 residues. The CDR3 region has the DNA TGTGCCAGCAGCCAAGGGTCCGTTTATTCACCCCTCCACTTT. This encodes CASSQGSVYSPLHF.

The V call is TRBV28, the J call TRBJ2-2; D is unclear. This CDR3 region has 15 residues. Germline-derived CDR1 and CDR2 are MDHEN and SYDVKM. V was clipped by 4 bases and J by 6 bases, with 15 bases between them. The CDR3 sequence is CASSYIQRLAGELFF. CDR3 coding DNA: TGTGCCAGCAGTTATATCCAGCGTCTAGCCGGGGAGCTGTTTTTT.

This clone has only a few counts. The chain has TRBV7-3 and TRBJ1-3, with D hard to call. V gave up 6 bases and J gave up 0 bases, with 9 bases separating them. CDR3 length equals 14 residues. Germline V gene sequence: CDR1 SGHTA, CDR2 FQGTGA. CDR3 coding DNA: TGTGCCAGCAGGGACGGGAGCTCTGGAAACACCATATATTTT. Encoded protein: CASRDGSSGNTIYF.

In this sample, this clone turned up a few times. DNA for the CDR3: TGCAGCGTTGGGACTAGCGCCTACACAGATACGCAGTATTTT. Residues: CSVGTSAYTDTQYF. V gene TRBV29-1 combines with J gene TRBJ2-3; 9 bases match TRBD2. The CDR3 has 14 amino acids. V lost 4 bases to trimming and J lost 2 bases; unmatched junction nucleotides: 4. CDR1 and CDR2 from the germline V gene are SQVTM and ANQGSEA.

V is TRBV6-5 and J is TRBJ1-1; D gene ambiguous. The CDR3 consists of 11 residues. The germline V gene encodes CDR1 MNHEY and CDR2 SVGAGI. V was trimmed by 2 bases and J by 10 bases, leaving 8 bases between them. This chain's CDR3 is CASSYEGIAFF. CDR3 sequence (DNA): TGTGCCAGCAGTTACGAGGGTATAGCTTTCTTT.

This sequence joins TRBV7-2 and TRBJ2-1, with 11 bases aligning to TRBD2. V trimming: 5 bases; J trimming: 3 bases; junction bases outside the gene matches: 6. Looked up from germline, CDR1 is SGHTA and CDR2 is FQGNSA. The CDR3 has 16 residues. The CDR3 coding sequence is TGTGCCAGCAGCCCCCGACTAGCGGGAATCTACAATGAGCAGTTCTTC. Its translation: CASSPRLAGIYNEQFF.

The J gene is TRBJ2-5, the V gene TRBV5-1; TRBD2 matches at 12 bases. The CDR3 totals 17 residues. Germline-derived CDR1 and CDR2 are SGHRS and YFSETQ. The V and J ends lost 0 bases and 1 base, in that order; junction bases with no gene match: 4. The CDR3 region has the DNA TGCGCCAGCAGCTTGGTGCTAGCGGGAGGGATCCAAGAGACCCAGTACTTC. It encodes CASSLVLAGGIQETQYF.

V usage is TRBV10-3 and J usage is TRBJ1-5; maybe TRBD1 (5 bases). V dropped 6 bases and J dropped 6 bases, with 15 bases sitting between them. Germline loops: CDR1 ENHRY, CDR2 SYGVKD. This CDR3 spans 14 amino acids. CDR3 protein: CAIREQGQGQPQHF. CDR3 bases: TGTGCCATCAGGGAGCAGGGTCAGGGTCAGCCCCAGCATTTT.

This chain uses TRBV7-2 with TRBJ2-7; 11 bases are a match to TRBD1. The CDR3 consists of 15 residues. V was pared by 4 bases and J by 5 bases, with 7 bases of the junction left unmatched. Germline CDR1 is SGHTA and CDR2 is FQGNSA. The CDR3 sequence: CASSSRDRGSHEQYF. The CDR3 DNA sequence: TGTGCCAGCAGCTCTCGGGACAGGGGGTCTCACGAGCAGTACTTC.

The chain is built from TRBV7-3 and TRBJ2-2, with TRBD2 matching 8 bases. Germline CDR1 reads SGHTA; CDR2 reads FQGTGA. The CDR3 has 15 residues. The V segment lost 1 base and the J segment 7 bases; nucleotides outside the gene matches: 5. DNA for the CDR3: TGTGCCAGCAGCTTAAACGGACTAGCAGTCGGGGAGCTGTTTTTT. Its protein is CASSLNGLAVGELFF.

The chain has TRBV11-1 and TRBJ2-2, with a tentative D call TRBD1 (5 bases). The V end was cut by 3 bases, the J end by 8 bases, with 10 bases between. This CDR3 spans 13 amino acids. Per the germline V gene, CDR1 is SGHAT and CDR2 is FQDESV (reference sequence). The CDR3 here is CASSFSGSGELFF. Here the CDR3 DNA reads TGTGCCAGCAGCTTCTCAGGGTCGGGGGAGCTGTTTTTT. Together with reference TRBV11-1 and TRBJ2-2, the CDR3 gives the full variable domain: EAEVAQSPRYKITEKSQAVAFWCDPISGHATLYWYRQILGQGPELLVQFQDESVVDDSQLPKDRFSAERLKGVDSTLKIQPAELGDSAMYLCASSFSGSGELFFGEGSRLTVL.

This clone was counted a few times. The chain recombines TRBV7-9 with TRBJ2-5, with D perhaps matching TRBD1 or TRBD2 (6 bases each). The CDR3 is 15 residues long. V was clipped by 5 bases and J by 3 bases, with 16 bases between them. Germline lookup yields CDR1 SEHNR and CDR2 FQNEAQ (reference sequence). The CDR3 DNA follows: TGTGCCAGCAGCCCGGGGGCAGCTCCTAAAGAGACCCAGTACTTC. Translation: CASSPGAAPKETQYF.

CDR3 in DNA: TGTGCCAGCGCCCCCTCGCATAATACGGGGTATGGCTACACCTTC. Protein sequence: CASAPSHNTGYGYTF. The chain uses TRBV7-8 and TRBJ1-2; D is uncertain. V was trimmed by 8 bases and J by 5 bases, leaving 21 bases between them. Germline V gene data show CDR1 as SGHVS and CDR2 as FQNEAQ. The CDR3 totals 15 residues.